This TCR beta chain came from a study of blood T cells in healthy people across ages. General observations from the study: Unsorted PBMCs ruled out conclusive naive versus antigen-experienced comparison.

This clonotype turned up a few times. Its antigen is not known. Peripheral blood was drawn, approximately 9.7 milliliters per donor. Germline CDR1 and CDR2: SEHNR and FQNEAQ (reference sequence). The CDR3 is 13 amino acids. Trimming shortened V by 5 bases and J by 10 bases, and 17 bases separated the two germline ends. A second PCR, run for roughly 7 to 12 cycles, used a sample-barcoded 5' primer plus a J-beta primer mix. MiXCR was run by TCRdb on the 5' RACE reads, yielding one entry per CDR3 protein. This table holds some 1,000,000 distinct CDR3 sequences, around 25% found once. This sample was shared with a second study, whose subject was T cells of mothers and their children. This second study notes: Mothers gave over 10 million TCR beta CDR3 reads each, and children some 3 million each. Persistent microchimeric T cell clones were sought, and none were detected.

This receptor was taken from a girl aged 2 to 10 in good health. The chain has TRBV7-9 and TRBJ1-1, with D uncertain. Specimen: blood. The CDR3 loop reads CASSPRGGRAAFF. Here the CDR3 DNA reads TGTGCCAGCAGCCCACGTGGAGGGCGCGCAGCTTTCTTT.